This TCR beta chain is drawn from a study of T cells after posttransplantation cyclophosphamide. Regarding the study as a whole: After PTCy, TRB diversity resembled that of CNI/methotrexate controls. Donor-recipient repertoire similarity was low at 1-2 months, rising over year one.

The CDR3 totals 14 residues. V gave up 5 bases and J gave up 1 base, with 12 bases separating them. CDR1 is SGHDT and CDR2 is YYEEEE in the germline V gene. In the case of this clone: Its antigen remains unknown.

Cells defined as naive were viable CD3+CD4+ or CD3+CD8+ and CCR7+CD45RA+CD45RO-CD95-CD27+CD28+. Assay used: immunoSEQ multiplex PCR; TCRdb lists only in-frame clones, some missing. The sample shows 34,000 or so clones, over 75% of them seen only once. The clonotype originates from a man under 40 in good health and a related stem cell transplant donor. The V call is TRBV5-6, the J call TRBJ2-5, with a tentative D call TRBD1 (5 bases). The specimen sequenced was naive CD4+ T cells sorted from blood. In DNA form, the CDR3 reads TGTGCCAGCAGTTACCTGACAGCCCAAGAGACCCAGTACTTC. Protein sequence: CASSYLTAQETQYF.